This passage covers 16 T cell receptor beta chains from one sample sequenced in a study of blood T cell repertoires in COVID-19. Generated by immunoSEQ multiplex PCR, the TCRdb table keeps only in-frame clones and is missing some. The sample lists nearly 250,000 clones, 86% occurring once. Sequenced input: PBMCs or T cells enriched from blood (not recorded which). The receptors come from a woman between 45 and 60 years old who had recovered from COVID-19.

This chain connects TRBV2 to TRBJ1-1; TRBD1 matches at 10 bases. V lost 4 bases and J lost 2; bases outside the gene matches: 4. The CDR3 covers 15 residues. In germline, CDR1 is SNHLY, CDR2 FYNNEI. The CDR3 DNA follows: TGTGCCAGCAGTGCCTGGACAGGGGGAAACACTGAAGCTTTCTTT. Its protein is CASSAWTGGNTEAFF.

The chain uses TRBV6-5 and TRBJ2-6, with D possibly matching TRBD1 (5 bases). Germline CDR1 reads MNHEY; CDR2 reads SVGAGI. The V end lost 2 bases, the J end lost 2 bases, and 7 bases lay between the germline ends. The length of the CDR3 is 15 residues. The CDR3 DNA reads TGTGCCAGCAGTTACGGGGCCGCTGGGGCCAACGTCCTGACTTTC. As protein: CASSYGAAGANVLTF.

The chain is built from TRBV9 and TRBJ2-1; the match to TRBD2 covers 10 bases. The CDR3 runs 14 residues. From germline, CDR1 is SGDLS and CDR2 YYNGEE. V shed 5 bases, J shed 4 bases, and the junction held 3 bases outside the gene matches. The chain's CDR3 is CASSEGLAYNEQFF. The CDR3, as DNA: TGTGCCAGCAGTGAGGGACTAGCGTACAATGAGCAGTTCTTC.

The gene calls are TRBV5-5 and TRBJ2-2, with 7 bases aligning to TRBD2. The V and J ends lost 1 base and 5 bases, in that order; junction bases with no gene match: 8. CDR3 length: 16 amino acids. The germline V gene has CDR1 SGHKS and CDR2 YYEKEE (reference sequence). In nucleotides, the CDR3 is TGTGCCAGCAGCTTGCATGGCGGGAGTAATACCGGGGAGCTGTTTTTT. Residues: CASSLHGGSNTGELFF.

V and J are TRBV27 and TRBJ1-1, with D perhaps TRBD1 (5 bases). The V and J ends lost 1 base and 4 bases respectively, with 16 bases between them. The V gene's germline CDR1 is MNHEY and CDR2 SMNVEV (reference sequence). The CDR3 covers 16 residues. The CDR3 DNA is TGTGCCAGCAGTTTATATTCGGGGGACTCGGGCACTGAAGCTTTCTTT. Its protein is CASSLYSGDSGTEAFF.

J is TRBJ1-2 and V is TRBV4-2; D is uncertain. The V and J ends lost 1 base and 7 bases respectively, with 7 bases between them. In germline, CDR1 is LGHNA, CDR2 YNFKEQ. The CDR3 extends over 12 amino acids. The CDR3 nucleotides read TGTGCCAGCAGCCAAGGAGAAGTTGGCTACACCTTC. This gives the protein CASSQGEVGYTF.

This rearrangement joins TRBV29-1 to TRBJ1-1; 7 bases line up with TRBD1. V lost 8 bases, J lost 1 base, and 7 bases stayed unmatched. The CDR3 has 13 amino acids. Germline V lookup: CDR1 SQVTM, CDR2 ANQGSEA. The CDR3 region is CSTQGQPNTEAFF. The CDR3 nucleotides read TGCAGCACACAGGGACAGCCGAACACTGAAGCTTTCTTT.

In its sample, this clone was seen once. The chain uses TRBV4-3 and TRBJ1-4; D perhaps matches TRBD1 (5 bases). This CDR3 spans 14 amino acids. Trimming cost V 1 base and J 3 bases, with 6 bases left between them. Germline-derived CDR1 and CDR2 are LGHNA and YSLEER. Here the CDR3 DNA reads TGCGCCAGCAGCCAAGTACAGGCTAATGAAAAACTGTTTTTT. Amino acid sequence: CASSQVQANEKLFF.

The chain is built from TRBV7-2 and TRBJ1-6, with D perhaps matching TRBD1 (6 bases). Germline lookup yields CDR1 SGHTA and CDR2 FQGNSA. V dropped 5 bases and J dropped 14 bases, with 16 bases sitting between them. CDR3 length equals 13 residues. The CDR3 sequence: CASSPSTGTTLHF. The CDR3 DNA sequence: TGTGCCAGCAGCCCATCCACAGGGACAACCCTCCACTTT.

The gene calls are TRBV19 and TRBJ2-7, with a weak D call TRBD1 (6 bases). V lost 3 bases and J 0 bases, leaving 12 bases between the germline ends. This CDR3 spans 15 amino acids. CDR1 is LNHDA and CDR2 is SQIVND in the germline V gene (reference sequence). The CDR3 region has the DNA TGTGCCAGTAGTATGAGGACAGCAGGCTCCTACGAGCAGTACTTC. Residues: CASSMRTAGSYEQYF.

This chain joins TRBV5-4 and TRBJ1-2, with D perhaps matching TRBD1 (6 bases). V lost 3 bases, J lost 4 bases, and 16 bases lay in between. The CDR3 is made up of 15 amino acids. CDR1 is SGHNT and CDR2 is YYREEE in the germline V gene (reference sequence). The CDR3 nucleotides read TGTGCCAGCAGCTACCGGTCTGGGGGGGCCTATGGCTACACCTTC. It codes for CASSYRSGGAYGYTF.

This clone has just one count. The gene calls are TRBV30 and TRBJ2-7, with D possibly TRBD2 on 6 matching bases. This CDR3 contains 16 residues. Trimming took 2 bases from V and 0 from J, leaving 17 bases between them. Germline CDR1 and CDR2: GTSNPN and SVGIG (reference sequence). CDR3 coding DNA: TGTGCCTGGAGTACGGGAGCCACCTACCACTCCTACGAGCAGTACTTC. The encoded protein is CAWSTGATYHSYEQYF. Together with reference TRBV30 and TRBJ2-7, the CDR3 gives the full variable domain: SQTIHQWPATLVQPVGSPLSLECTVEGTSNPNLYWYRQAAGRGLQLLFYSVGIGQISSEVPQNLSASRPQDRQFILSSKKLLLSDSGFYLCAWSTGATYHSYEQYFGPGTRLTVT.

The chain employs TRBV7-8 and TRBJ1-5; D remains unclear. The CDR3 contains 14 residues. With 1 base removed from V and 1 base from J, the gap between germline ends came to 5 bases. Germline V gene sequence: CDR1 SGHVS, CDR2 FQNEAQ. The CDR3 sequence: CASSLVGSNQPQHF. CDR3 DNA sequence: TGTGCCAGCAGCTTAGTGGGCAGCAATCAGCCCCAGCATTTT.

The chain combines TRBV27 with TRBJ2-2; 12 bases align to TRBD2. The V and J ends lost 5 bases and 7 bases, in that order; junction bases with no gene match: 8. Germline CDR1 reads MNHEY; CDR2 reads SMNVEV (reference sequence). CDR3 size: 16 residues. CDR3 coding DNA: TGTGCCAGCAGTGCTCGACTAGCGGGAGCTAACGGGGAGCTGTTTTTT. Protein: CASSARLAGANGELFF.

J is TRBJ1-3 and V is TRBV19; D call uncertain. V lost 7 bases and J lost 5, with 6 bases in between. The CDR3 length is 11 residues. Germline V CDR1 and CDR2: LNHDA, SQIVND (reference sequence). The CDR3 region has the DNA TGTGCCAGTACAGGAAGAAACACCATATATTTT. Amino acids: CASTGRNTIYF.

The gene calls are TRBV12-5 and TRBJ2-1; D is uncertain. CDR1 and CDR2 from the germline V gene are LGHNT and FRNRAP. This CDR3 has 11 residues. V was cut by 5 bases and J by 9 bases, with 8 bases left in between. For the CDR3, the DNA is TGTGCTAGTGGTCCCCTCGGTGAGCAGTTCTTC. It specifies CASGPLGEQFF.